This TCR beta chain stems from a study of blood T cell repertoires in COVID-19. Assay: immunoSEQ multiplex PCR; the TCRdb copy retains only in-frame clones and omits some. The sample has over 250,000 clones; 88% are singletons. The V gene's germline CDR1 is SGHDT and CDR2 YYEEEE. The CDR3 runs to 15 residues. Trimming pared 0 bases from V and 1 base from J, leaving 10 bases between. This TCR was recovered from a woman aged 35 to 49 who had recovered from COVID-19. Material: peripheral blood. The genes are TRBV5-6 and TRBJ1-2; D might be TRBD1 (5 bases). The CDR3 spells CASSLVGRDNYGYTF. CDR3 DNA sequence: TGTGCCAGCAGCTTGGTTGGCAGGGATAACTATGGCTACACCTTC. Supplemented by reference TRBV5-6 and TRBJ1-2, the full variable domain reads DAGVTQSPTHLIKTRGQQVTLRCSPKSGHDTVSWYQQALGQGPQFIFQYYEEEERQRGNFPDRFSGHQFPNYSSELNVNALLLGDSALYLCASSLVGRDNYGYTFGSGTRLTVV.